This T cell receptor (beta chain) was observed in a study of T cell changes during pregnancy in multiple sclerosis. V was shortened by 0 bases and J by 6 bases, with 17 bases between the two germline ends. Germline V lookup: CDR1 LNHNV, CDR2 YYDKDF (reference sequence). The CDR3 loop spans 16 amino acids. Clones were sequenced by immunoSEQ multiplex PCR, and TCRdb holds only the in-frame ones, with some missing. The data hold approximately 58,000 clones, with roughly 90% observed a single time. Specimen: peripheral blood, collected in the second trimester of pregnancy. The sequence was obtained from a female donor in good health, enrolled as a control in a pregnancy study. The rearrangement uses TRBV15 and TRBJ2-5; possible D gene TRBD2, 7 bases. The CDR3 sequence is CATSRDWLGGLKTQYF. CDR3 bases: TGTGCCACCAGCAGAGATTGGTTGGGGGGGCTAAAGACCCAGTACTTC.